One and the same sample provided the 22 T cell receptor beta chains below, sequenced in a study of tissue T cells after allogeneic stem cell transplantation (dated by TCRdb to about 2022). The library was prepared using the immunoSEQ multiplex PCR assay. TCRdb holds this immuneACCESS table with in-frame rearrangements only. Some clones are missing; in checked studies, unresolved V genes explain under half, and the rest has no known cause. The sample contains around 3,000 clones, 43% of them found a single time. The ten largest clonotypes hold around 23% of the sample. Taken with the paper, the label for time point translates to: mouse harvest day 14 after allogeneic transplant. Mouse grafts consisting of 10^7 T-cell-depleted bone marrow cells combined with 10^6 splenic CD5+ T cells were administered by tail vein injection. Sequencing was performed on gut tissue. These receptors were taken from a female BALB/c mouse given C57BL/6 T cells with graft-versus-host disease after an allogeneic hematopoietic cell transplant.

In regard to this clone: Gene names refer to mouse genes. Incomplete CDR3 DNA: TGTGCCAGCAGCTTTGCAGGGTCCAACGAAAGATTATTT. The encoded protein is CASSFAGSNERLF. The complete CDR3 sequence is CASSFAGSNERLFF. This chain links TRBV3 with TRBJ1-4; a possible D gene is TRBD1 (5 bases). The read ends 1 residue early relative to the CDR3; the germline J gene fills the gap. Germline V gene data show CDR1 as SNHLY and CDR2 as FYNGKV (reference sequence). The CDR3 extends over 14 amino acids. The V and J ends lost 3 bases and 2 bases respectively, with 7 bases between them.

In regard to this clone: Gene labels here are mouse ones. The CDR3 extends 1 residue past the end of the read, so its final part is completed from the germline J gene. V gene TRBV12-2 combines with J gene TRBJ2-5, with TRBD2 matching over 10 bases. Per germline, CDR1 SGHLS and CDR2 HYDKME. This CDR3 has 14 amino acids. V was clipped by 2 bases and J by 3 bases; unmatched bases: 1. CDR3 sequence: CASSRTGGQDTQYF. The DNA read from the CDR3 is TGTGCCAGCTCTCGGACTGGGGGTCAAGACACCCAGTAC.

As to this clone: Gene names and germline refer to mouse. The CDR3 goes on 1 residue after the read ends, and that part is filled in from the germline J gene. The V gene is TRBV3, the J gene TRBJ1-4, with 7 bases fitting TRBD1. CDR1 SNHLY and CDR2 FYNGKV come from the germline V gene (reference sequence). The junction had 0 bases not matched to a gene; V was cut back by 3 bases and J by 2 bases. The CDR3 consists of 14 residues. The CDR3 loop reads CASSLGQSNERLFF. The CDR3 bases that were read are TGTGCCAGCAGCTTGGGACAGTCCAACGAAAGATTATTT.

A note on this clone: Genes and germline come from the mouse. The sequenced fragment ends 1 residue before the CDR3 boundary, so the rest is inferred from the germline J gene. This rearrangement joins TRBV3 to TRBJ1-1; D possibly corresponds to TRBD1 (5 bases). Deletions cut 3 bases from V and 0 bases from J, with 8 bases between. CDR1 and CDR2 (germline): SNHLY, FYNGKV (reference sequence). The CDR3 spans 14 residues. The covered CDR3 bases are TGTGCCAGCAGCTTCGGGACGGCAAACACAGAAGTCTTC. The encoded protein is CASSFGTANTEVF. The CDR3 as a whole reads CASSFGTANTEVFF.

As to this clone: Germline and genes: mouse. The CDR3 end falls 1 residue outside the read, so it is completed with the germline J gene. The V call is TRBV15, the J call TRBJ1-1, with D hard to call. V lost 1 base to trimming and J lost 1 base, with 4 bases between them. The CDR3 totals 13 residues. Germline CDR1 SGHND, CDR2 FRSKSL. The part of the CDR3 DNA that was read is TGTGCCAGCAGTTTAGAGGGGAACACAGAAGTCTTC. Its translation: CASSLEGNTEVF. In full, the CDR3 is CASSLEGNTEVFF.

On this clone itself: Gene names denote mouse genes. The missing CDR3 end, 1 residue past where the read stops, is filled in from the germline J gene. This sequence joins TRBV26 and TRBJ1-2; 10 nucleotides line up with TRBD1. Germline assignment: CDR1 KGHPV and CDR2 FQNQEV (reference sequence). The CDR3 has 15 residues. After removal of 4 bases from V and 2 bases from J, the junction contained 4 bases not matched to a gene. The CDR3 bases that were read are TGTGCCAGCAGTCGTCCGGGACAGGGGAACTCCGACTACACC. It specifies CASSRPGQGNSDYT. In full, the CDR3 is CASSRPGQGNSDYTF.

About this clone: Gene names refer to mouse genes. Read data end 1 residue before the CDR3 end; the end is taken from the germline J gene. The J gene is TRBJ1-6, the V gene TRBV12-2, with D tentatively TRBD1 (6 bases). TRBJ1-6 is recorded as an ORF, its role being uncertain. V was pared by 4 bases and J by 7 bases, with 10 bases between. CDR1 and CDR2 from the germline V gene are SGHLS and HYDKME. This CDR3 region has 13 residues. The sequenced CDR3 bases are TGTGCCAGCTCCCGACAGGAGAATTCGCCCCTCTAC. Translating gives CASSRQENSPLY. The CDR3 in full is CASSRQENSPLYF.

In this sample, this clone turned up a few times. The gene symbols are mouse symbols. Coverage ceases 1 residue before the CDR3 finishes, and the germline J gene fills in the end. The chain joins TRBV13-3 to TRBJ2-7; D is uncertain. Per germline, CDR1 NNHDY and CDR2 SYVADS. Trimming pared 1 base from V and 0 bases from J, leaving 8 bases between. The CDR3 contains 14 residues. CDR3 DNA (partial): TGTGCCAGCAGTGATACAGTCCTCTCCTATGAACAGTAC. Encoded protein: CASSDTVLSYEQY. The whole CDR3 is CASSDTVLSYEQYF.

In regard to this clone: Gene names are mouse gene names. The sequenced CDR3 bases are TGCACCTGCAGTGGGACTGGGGGTAACCAAGACACCCAGTAC. It codes for CTCSGTGGNQDTQY. The entire CDR3 protein is CTCSGTGGNQDTQYF. The rearrangement uses TRBV1 and TRBJ2-5; 10 nucleotides agree with TRBD2. The CDR3 extends 1 residue past the end of the read, so its final part is completed from the germline J gene. Germline values: CDR1 NSQYPW, CDR2 LRSPGD (reference sequence). V trimming: 4 bases; J trimming: 0 bases; junction bases outside the gene matches: 1. This CDR3 comprises 15 residues.

This clone is medium-sized by share. The genes are named according to mouse. The sequenced CDR3 bases are TGTGCCAGCAGCCAAGATCCCAGACTGGGGGGCGCGGATGAACAGTAC. Protein: CASSQDPRLGGADEQY. The full-length CDR3 reads as CASSQDPRLGGADEQYF. The chain uses TRBV5 and TRBJ2-7; 10 nucleotides line up with TRBD2. The read terminates 1 residue ahead of where the CDR3 ends, so the germline J gene completes it. The ends lost 0 bases at V and 5 bases at J; junction bases unmatched: 10. The CDR3 consists of 17 residues. Per germline, CDR1 LGHNA and CDR2 YNLKQL (reference sequence).

This clone was seen more than once but under ten times. The listed genes are named as in mouse. Sequencing ends 1 residue short of the CDR3 end; the germline J gene provides the rest. The chain carries TRBV4 and TRBJ2-1, with TRBD2 matching 8 bases. Trimming removed 5 bases from V and 5 bases from J; junction bases left unmatched: 5. CDR3 length equals 14 residues. CDR1 and CDR2 (germline): LGHDT, YNNKQL (reference sequence). The sequenced CDR3 bases are TGTGCCAGCAGCCCCACGGGGGGGCATGCTGAGCAGTTC. This gives the protein CASSPTGGHAEQF. The full CDR3 sequence reads CASSPTGGHAEQFF.

This clone was picked up a small number of times. Gene labels here are mouse ones. From the germline J gene comes the end of the CDR3, since the read stops 1 residue before it. The gene calls are TRBV26 and TRBJ2-4, with 10 bases identical to TRBD1. Germline V gene sequence: CDR1 KGHPV, CDR2 FQNQEV (reference sequence). Trimming at V came to 6 bases and at J to 0 bases, leaving 3 bases not matched to a gene. The CDR3 spans 15 residues. The DNA read from the CDR3 is TGTGCCAGCAGCCGGGACAGGGGTAGTCAAAACACCTTGTAC. Translated: CASSRDRGSQNTLY. The entire CDR3 is CASSRDRGSQNTLYF.

In regard to this clone: The germline and genes are mouse ones. Partial CDR3 DNA: TGTGCCAGCAGCGGCAGGAGGGGACACAACCAGGCTCCGCTT. Translated: CASSGRRGHNQAPL. The complete CDR3 protein is CASSGRRGHNQAPLF. J is TRBJ1-5 and V is TRBV3; the D gene is possibly TRBD1 (5 bases). The read is 1 residue too short to cover the CDR3 end, so that end is filled in from the germline J gene. V lost 5 bases and J lost 2, with 13 bases in between. The CDR3 totals 15 residues. Germline V gives CDR1 SNHLY, CDR2 FYNGKV (reference sequence). Looking up the rest from reference TRBV3 and TRBJ1-5 gives the full variable domain: GPKVLQIPSHQIIDMGQMVTLNCDPVSNHLYFYWYKQILGQQMEFLVNFYNGKVMEKSKLFKDQFSVERPDGSYFTLKIQPTALEDSAVYFCASSGRRGHNQAPLFGEGTRLSVL.

Points on this clone: Germline and genes here are mouse. CDR3 DNA, as far as it was read: TGTGCCAGCAGCTTACAGGGGAGCTCCGACTACACC. This translates into CASSLQGSSDYT. The CDR3 in full is CASSLQGSSDYTF. The chain is built from TRBV3 and TRBJ1-2; possible D gene TRBD1, 6 bases. The CDR3 end lies 1 residue beyond the end of the read and is filled in from the germline J gene. The CDR3 is 13 residues long. Germline CDR1 and CDR2: SNHLY and FYNGKV (reference sequence). Trimming left V 2 bases short and J 4 bases short, with 8 bases between. The whole variable domain, remainder taken from reference TRBV3 and TRBJ1-2, is GPKVLQIPSHQIIDMGQMVTLNCDPVSNHLYFYWYKQILGQQMEFLVNFYNGKVMEKSKLFKDQFSVERPDGSYFTLKIQPTALEDSAVYFCASSLQGSSDYTFGSGTRLLVI.

Remarks on this clone: These gene names are mouse names. The read halts 1 residue ahead of the CDR3 end, with the missing end drawn from the germline J gene. The chain carries TRBV26 and TRBJ1-1; 12 bases agree with TRBD1. Germline CDR1 reads KGHPV; CDR2 reads FQNQEV (reference sequence). The CDR3 length is 15 residues. The J segment lost 3 bases and the V segment lost 5 bases, leaving 4 bases of the junction unmatched. The CDR3: CASSGDRGQDTEVFF. CDR3 DNA (partial): TGTGCCAGCAGTGGGGACAGGGGGCAGGACACAGAAGTCTTC.

As for this clone: Germline and genes here are mouse. The CDR3 loop reads CASGTGGPEVFF. Partial CDR3 DNA: TGTGCCAGTGGGACAGGGGGCCCAGAAGTCTTC. The genes are TRBV26 and TRBJ1-1; 12 bases match TRBD1. The read comes to an end 1 residue before the CDR3 does, leaving the germline J gene to fill in the end. This CDR3 is 12 amino acids long. Losses at the gene ends were 9 bases for V and 6 bases for J; bases not matched to a gene: 2. Germline lookup yields CDR1 KGHPV and CDR2 FQNQEV (reference sequence).

Comment on this clone: Genes and germline come from the mouse. Other DNA sequences in this sample translate to the same CDR3. The chain's CDR3 is CASSVTGQGAGEQYF. CDR3 bases read: TGTGCCAGCAGTGTCACGGGACAGGGGGCGGGCGAACAGTAC. The chain is built from TRBV13-1 and TRBJ2-7; 12 positions match TRBD1. The sequenced fragment ends 1 residue before the CDR3 boundary, so the rest is inferred from the germline J gene. The CDR3 spans 15 residues. Germline loops: CDR1 NSHNY, CDR2 SYGAGN. V trimming: 3 bases; J trimming: 7 bases; junction bases outside the gene matches: 8.

As for this clone: Mouse gene names apply. The read terminates 1 residue ahead of where the CDR3 ends, so the germline J gene completes it. The genes are TRBV15 and TRBJ2-7, with unresolved D. V lost 4 bases to trimming and J lost 4 bases, with 8 bases between them. From germline, CDR1 is SGHND and CDR2 FRSKSL. The CDR3 is made up of 12 amino acids. This CDR3 is CASSSGKYEQYF. The DNA read from the CDR3 is TGTGCCAGCAGTTCCGGGAAATATGAACAGTAC.

In the case of this clone: The genes and germline here are from mouse. The read ends 1 residue before the CDR3 terminus; that terminus is restored from the germline J gene. This chain uses TRBV20 with TRBJ2-4; D tentatively reads TRBD1 or TRBD2 (7 bases each). V lost 3 bases and J 3 bases, leaving 16 bases between the germline ends. The germline V gene encodes CDR1 GFQATS and CDR2 STVNSAI. This CDR3 has 15 amino acids. CDR3 amino acids: CGARRQGGPQNTLYF. Incomplete CDR3 DNA: TGTGGTGCTAGACGGCAGGGGGGCCCCCAAAACACCTTGTAC.

This clone was found a few times. The genes are named according to mouse. The CDR3 is cut off 1 residue early in the read; its end comes from the germline J gene. The J gene is TRBJ2-3, the V gene TRBV15, with no clear D. Trimming left V 2 bases short and J 2 bases short, with 11 bases between. The germline V gene has CDR1 SGHND and CDR2 FRSKSL. CDR3 length equals 15 residues. CDR3 in amino acids: CASSLIPADAETLYF. CDR3 bases read: TGTGCCAGCAGTTTAATCCCCGCAGATGCAGAAACGCTGTAT.

Only a few counts were recorded for this clone. These gene names are mouse names. The read ends 1 residue shy of where the CDR3 ends; the end is completed using the germline J gene. This chain connects TRBV15 to TRBJ2-2; TRBD2 agrees at 9 bases. The CDR3 spans 16 residues. CDR1 SGHND and CDR2 FRSKSL come from the germline V gene. Trimming took 1 base from V and 4 from J; bases not matched to a gene: 4. CDR3 DNA (partial): TGTGCCAGCAGTTTAGTTGGGGGGGCTAGCACCGGGCAGCTCTAC. Its protein is CASSLVGGASTGQLY. Given in full, the CDR3 is CASSLVGGASTGQLYF.

In regard to this clone: Mouse gene names apply. The read ends 1 residue before the CDR3 terminus; that terminus is restored from the germline J gene. The genes are TRBV19 and TRBJ1-2; D not resolved. The CDR3 length is 13 residues. V was clipped by 1 base and J by 1 base, with 5 bases between them. Germline V CDR1 and CDR2: FNHDT, SITEND (reference sequence). The sequenced part of the CDR3 DNA is TGTGCCAGCAGTATAAAGGGAAACTCCGACTACACC. Protein product: CASSIKGNSDYT. The whole CDR3 protein reads CASSIKGNSDYTF.